What follows are 30 T cell receptor beta chains derived from one specimen sequenced in a study of T cell repertoires in cytomegalovirus infection. TCRdb reanalysed the reads using MiXCR and keeps one entry per CDR3 protein. This sample has some 940,000 distinct CDR3 sequences, with approximately 31% found just once. Their specific antigens are unknown. Sequences were derived from cultured CD8+ T cells from PBMCs, sampled from culture after CMV antigen stimulation. The receptors come from a human donor in good health (CMV status not recorded). Some clones in this sample may be carry-over from other donors' samples.

The V call is TRBV6-1, the J call TRBJ2-3; weak D call: TRBD1 (5 bases). CDR3 size: 16 residues. Germline assignment: CDR1 MNHNS and CDR2 SASEGT. V lost 5 bases to trimming and J lost 0 bases, with 15 bases between them. The CDR3 loop is CASSSRPTASTDTQYF. In DNA, the CDR3 is TGTGCCAGCAGTTCGCGACCGACAGCGAGCACAGATACGCAGTATTTT.

The rearrangement uses TRBV28 and TRBJ1-1; 7 bases are shared with TRBD1. Per germline, CDR1 MDHEN and CDR2 SYDVKM. The ends lost 5 bases at V and 0 bases at J; junction bases unmatched: 6. CDR3 length equals 15 residues. CDR3 bases: TGTGCCAGCAGTCCCCACAGGGGAATGAACACTGAAGCTTTCTTT. Amino acid sequence: CASSPHRGMNTEAFF.

The rearrangement uses TRBV11-2 and TRBJ2-3; D may be TRBD1 or TRBD2 (5 bases each). CDR1 is SGHAT, CDR2 FQNNGV, per germline. This CDR3 region has 15 residues. The V end lost 2 bases, the J end lost 8 bases, and 17 bases lay between the germline ends. As DNA, the CDR3 is TGTGCCAGCAGCTTACAAGGAGGAAGGCAGGGTACGCAGTATTTT. Encoded protein: CASSLQGGRQGTQYF.

This clonotype was observed a handful of times. V is TRBV7-6 and J is TRBJ1-4; D is possibly TRBD1 (5 bases). V lost 1 base to trimming and J lost 6 bases, with 21 bases between them. There are 18 residues in the CDR3. CDR1 is SGHVS, CDR2 FNYEAQ, per germline. The CDR3 bases are TGTGCCAGCAGCTTAGAAAGGCCCGGGACCTCACGATATGAAAAACTGTTTTTT. It is translated as CASSLERPGTSRYEKLFF.

The chain recombines TRBV4-3 with TRBJ2-2; D ambiguous. This CDR3 spans 16 amino acids. Trimming took 1 base from V and 0 from J, leaving 9 bases between them. Looked up from germline, CDR1 is LGHNA and CDR2 is YSLEER. The CDR3 sequence: CASSQGVVANTGELFF. CDR3 nucleotide sequence: TGCGCCAGCAGCCAAGGCGTGGTCGCGAACACCGGGGAGCTGTTTTTT.

This clonotype was detected many times. V is TRBV12-3 or TRBV12-4 and J is TRBJ1-1; D is uncertain. The CDR3 is made up of 14 amino acids. V gave up 3 bases and J gave up 2 bases, with 10 bases separating them. The CDR3 nucleotides are TGTGCCAGCAGTTTTATTCCAGGAAACACTGAAGCTTTCTTT. Encoded protein: CASSFIPGNTEAFF.

In DNA form, the CDR3 reads TGTGCCAGCAGCGTAGGAGGAAACAGTGCCAAAAACATTCAGTACTTC. Translated, it gives CASSVGGNSAKNIQYF. V usage is TRBV9 and J usage is TRBJ2-4; the D is unclear. CDR1 is SGDLS and CDR2 is YYNGEE in the germline V gene. This CDR3 has 16 residues. V was cut by 0 bases and J by 1 base, with 11 bases left in between.

This clonotype was seen more than once but under ten times. CDR3 nucleotides: TGTGCCAGCAGTTACTTAGTGGTTTGGGGGGGTTCCGAGCAGTACGTC. This gives the protein CASSYLVVWGGSEQYV. The rearrangement links TRBV6-6 to TRBJ2-7; 7 nucleotides line up with TRBD2. Trimming removed 1 base from V and 6 bases from J; junction bases left unmatched: 12. CDR3 length: 16 amino acids. Germline CDR1 and CDR2: MNHNY and SVGAGI (reference sequence).

The rearrangement joins TRBV7-6 to TRBJ2-7; D not certain. Germline lookup yields CDR1 SGHVS and CDR2 FNYEAQ. There are 14 residues in the CDR3. V lost 5 bases to trimming and J lost 4 bases, with 15 bases between them. The CDR3 reads CASSRLENFYEQYF. In DNA form, the CDR3 reads TGTGCCAGCAGCCGGCTAGAGAATTTTTACGAGCAGTACTTC.

The chain has TRBV7-2 and TRBJ2-7; TRBD2 agrees at 8 bases. The germline gives CDR1 SGHTA, CDR2 FQGNSA. V trimming: 7 bases; J trimming: 1 base; junction bases outside the gene matches: 6. The CDR3 consists of 14 residues. CDR3 region: CASISGGRSYEQYF. CDR3 bases: TGTGCCAGCATCAGCGGGGGCCGTTCCTACGAGCAGTACTTC. Full variable domain (remainder filled in from reference TRBV7-2 and TRBJ2-7): GAGVSQSPSNKVTEKGKDVELRCDPISGHTALYWYRQSLGQGLEFLIYFQGNSAPDKSGLPSDRFSAERTGGSVSTLTIQRTQQEDSAVYLCASISGGRSYEQYFGPGTRLTVT.

This rearrangement joins TRBV7-6 to TRBJ1-5, with D perhaps matching TRBD1 (5 bases). Per germline, CDR1 SGHVS and CDR2 FNYEAQ. V was cut by 1 base and J by 0 bases, with 10 bases left in between. The CDR3 is made up of 16 amino acids. CDR3 nucleotide sequence: TGTGCCAGCAGCTTAGGTTGGGGGGATAGCAATCAGCCCCAGCATTTT. Its protein is CASSLGWGDSNQPQHF.

In this sample, this clonotype turned up once. The chain is built from TRBV20-1 and TRBJ1-2; D gene ambiguous. Germline V lookup: CDR1 DFQATT, CDR2 SNEGSKA (reference sequence). V was shortened by 3 bases and J by 0 bases, with 11 bases between the two germline ends. The length of the CDR3 is 14 residues. CDR3: CSARKGLANYGYTF. The CDR3 coding sequence is TGCAGTGCTAGGAAGGGCTTAGCTAACTATGGCTACACCTTC.

The chain recombines TRBV4-1 with TRBJ1-2; D is ambiguous. V lost 0 bases, J lost 2 bases, and 13 bases lay in between. Germline V gene lookup returns CDR1 MGHRA and CDR2 YSYEKL. The CDR3 runs 16 residues. This CDR3 is CASSQEFIRKNYGYTF. The CDR3 DNA follows: TGCGCCAGCAGCCAAGAGTTCATCCGTAAGAACTATGGCTACACCTTC.

The chain joins TRBV2 to TRBJ1-2, with a weak D call TRBD1 (5 bases). This CDR3 has 15 amino acids. Trimming left V 4 bases short and J 5 bases short, with 17 bases between. Per the germline V gene, CDR1 is SNHLY and CDR2 is FYNNEI. The CDR3, as DNA: TGTGCCAGCAGTGCATTTGCAGGGACGGGTTATGGCTACACCTTC. This sequence encodes CASSAFAGTGYGYTF.

The chain joins TRBV28 to TRBJ2-3; no clear D. CDR3 length: 15 residues. Per the germline V gene, CDR1 is MDHEN and CDR2 is SYDVKM. The V and J ends lost 7 bases and 0 bases respectively, with 14 bases between them. CDR3 in amino acids: CASTYTTQSTDTQYF. For the CDR3, the DNA is TGTGCCAGCACTTACACCACACAGAGCACAGATACGCAGTATTTT.

The chain joins TRBV4-3 to TRBJ2-7, with D unresolved. V lost 2 bases, J lost 2 bases, and 19 bases lay in between. The germline V gene has CDR1 LGHNA and CDR2 YSLEER. The CDR3 loop spans 17 amino acids. The CDR3 is CASSQLQWATVPYEQYF. The CDR3 nucleotides read TGCGCCAGCAGCCAACTCCAGTGGGCTACCGTGCCCTACGAGCAGTACTTC.

The CDR3 DNA follows: TGTGCCAGCAGCTCCTCGGGACAGCCTAACTATGGCTACACCTTC. Its translation: CASSSSGQPNYGYTF. V gene TRBV7-9 combines with J gene TRBJ1-2, with 7 positions matching TRBD1. This CDR3 spans 15 amino acids. CDR1 SEHNR and CDR2 FQNEAQ come from the germline V gene (reference sequence). After removal of 4 bases from V and 0 bases from J, the junction contained 5 bases not matched to a gene.

The chain couples TRBV7-9 to TRBJ2-2; the D call may be TRBD1 or TRBD2 (5 bases each). Germline-derived CDR1 and CDR2 are SEHNR and FQNEAQ (reference sequence). Trimming pared 7 bases from V and 9 bases from J, leaving 18 bases between. There are 14 residues in the CDR3. CDR3: CASTRDGFTRELFF. The CDR3 DNA is TGTGCCAGCACCCGGGACGGATTTACCAGGGAGCTGTTTTTT.

This clonotype was observed a handful of times. The chain links TRBV28 to TRBJ2-5; maybe TRBD2 (6 bases). With 3 bases removed from V and 1 base from J, the gap between germline ends came to 12 bases. The CDR3 is 15 residues long. Germline lookup yields CDR1 MDHEN and CDR2 SYDVKM. In DNA form, the CDR3 reads TGTGCCAGCAGTTTGTGGGAGGCAGGCCAAGAGACCCAGTACTTC. The encoded protein is CASSLWEAGQETQYF.

This rearrangement joins TRBV7-6 to TRBJ2-1; no definite D call. The V gene's germline CDR1 is SGHVS and CDR2 FNYEAQ. Trimming shortened V by 5 bases and J by 6 bases, and 11 bases separated the two germline ends. This CDR3 contains 13 residues. The CDR3 sequence: CASSRGSLNEQFF. The CDR3 DNA follows: TGTGCCAGCAGCCGAGGCTCGCTCAATGAGCAGTTCTTC.

V and J are TRBV5-6 and TRBJ2-1; 7 bases are shared with TRBD2. J gave up 2 bases and V 3 bases, and 8 bases lay outside the gene matches. This CDR3 comprises 16 residues. Germline V gives CDR1 SGHDT, CDR2 YYEEEE. The CDR3 spells CASSWVAGPAYNEQFF. As DNA, the CDR3 is TGTGCCAGCAGCTGGGTAGCGGGCCCCGCCTACAATGAGCAGTTCTTC.

The chain uses TRBV12-5 and TRBJ1-5; possible D gene TRBD1, 5 bases. The V gene lost 3 bases and the J gene lost 0 bases, with 18 bases spanning the gap. Germline V gene lookup returns CDR1 LGHNT and CDR2 FRNRAP. The CDR3 is made up of 18 amino acids. CDR3 in amino acids: CASGFHPGGINSNQPQHF. The CDR3 DNA follows: TGTGCTAGTGGTTTCCATCCGGGGGGGATTAATAGCAATCAGCCCCAGCATTTT. Based on the CDR3 plus reference TRBV12-5 and TRBJ1-5, the full variable domain is DARVTQTPRHKVTEMGQEVTMRCQPILGHNTVFWYRQTMMQGLELLAYFRNRAPLDDSGMPKDRFSAEMPDATLATLKIQPSEPRDSAVYFCASGFHPGGINSNQPQHFGDGTRLSIL.

With regard to this clonotype: One junction end disagrees with the germline gene, perhaps due to a read error. The chain has TRBV15 and TRBJ2-7, with 7 bases aligning to TRBD1. Germline CDR1 is LNHNV and CDR2 is YYDKDF (reference sequence). The CDR3 length is 16 residues. The chain's CDR3 is CTTSRGASDRAYEQYF. The CDR3 nucleotides are TGTACCACCAGCAGAGGGGCCTCAGACAGGGCCTACGAGCAGTACTTC. The whole variable domain, remainder taken from reference TRBV15 and TRBJ2-7, is DAMVIQNPRYQVTQFGKPVTLSCSQTLNHNVMYWYQQKSSQAPKLLFHYYDKDFNNEADTPDNFQSRRPNTSFCFLDIRSPGLGDTAMYLCTTSRGASDRAYEQYFGPGTRLTVT.

This clonotype was recorded many times. CDR3 bases: TGCAGTGCGCGGAGGCGGGTCTCTCGGGGTAATTCACCCCTCCACTTT. This codes for CSARRRVSRGNSPLHF. J is TRBJ1-6 and V is TRBV20-1; the D is unclear. This CDR3 is built from 16 residues. V lost 6 bases and J 6 bases, leaving 21 bases between the germline ends. Germline V gene sequence: CDR1 DFQATT, CDR2 SNEGSKA (reference sequence).

The chain employs TRBV5-6 and TRBJ1-2; 10 positions match TRBD1. The junction had 8 bases not matched to a gene; V was cut back by 4 bases and J by 5 bases. The CDR3 runs to 15 residues. Germline values: CDR1 SGHDT, CDR2 YYEEEE. The CDR3 spells CASSIRQGARYGYTF. The CDR3 DNA follows: TGTGCCAGCAGCATCAGACAGGGGGCCAGGTATGGCTACACCTTC.

The rearrangement joins TRBV20-1 to TRBJ1-1; D may be TRBD1 (5 bases). CDR1 is DFQATT, CDR2 SNEGSKA, per germline (reference sequence). V lost 0 bases and J lost 5, with 13 bases in between. The CDR3 covers 14 residues. CDR3 region: CSARDAGGGTEAFF. The CDR3 DNA follows: TGCAGTGCTAGAGATGCGGGGGGAGGGACTGAAGCTTTCTTT.

V gene TRBV4-1 combines with J gene TRBJ1-1; tentative D call: TRBD1 (5 bases). CDR1 is MGHRA, CDR2 YSYEKL, per germline. With 1 base removed from V and 0 bases from J, the gap between germline ends came to 18 bases. The CDR3 contains 18 residues. CDR3 DNA: TGCGCCAGCAGCCAAGCCCCCCAGGGACGGAGTGTGAACACTGAAGCTTTCTTT. As protein: CASSQAPQGRSVNTEAFF.

This clonotype occurred a few times. The V gene is TRBV24-1, the J gene TRBJ1-6; perhaps TRBD1 as D (5 bases). This CDR3 has 17 amino acids. V shed 0 bases and J shed 3 bases, with 11 bases lying between them. Germline assignment: CDR1 KGHDR and CDR2 SFDVKD. The CDR3 reads CATSDLLQDDYNSPLHF. The CDR3 nucleotides read TGTGCCACCAGTGATTTGTTACAGGACGACTATAATTCACCCCTCCACTTT.

This clonotype has ten or more counts. The chain joins TRBV7-8 to TRBJ1-1, with D perhaps matching TRBD1 (6 bases). Germline V gives CDR1 SGHVS, CDR2 FQNEAQ. The length of the CDR3 is 16 residues. Trimming cost V 2 bases and J 4 bases, with 17 bases left between them. CDR3 coding DNA: TGTGCCAGCAGCTTAAGGGGGAGGGTGCTGAGCACTGAAGCTTTCTTT. The encoded protein is CASSLRGRVLSTEAFF.

The chain links TRBV19 to TRBJ1-1, with a possible D match to TRBD1 (5 bases). The CDR3 runs to 12 residues. Germline CDR1 LNHDA, CDR2 SQIVND (reference sequence). V was trimmed by 7 bases and J by 7 bases, leaving 13 bases between them. The CDR3 nucleotides are TGTGCCAGTAACAAGGGGAGAAGTGAAGCTTTCTTT. Translation gives CASNKGRSEAFF.